This TCR beta chain derives from a study of tumor-infiltrating lymphocytes in glioblastoma multiforme. TCRB libraries came from RNA via three nested multiplex PCR rounds. TCRdb reanalysed the multiplex PCR reads using MiXCR and keeps one entry per CDR3 protein. This sample has over 10,000 distinct CDR3 sequences, with approximately 68% found just once. CDR3 length equals 15 residues. V lost 4 bases, J lost 6 bases, and 19 bases lay in between. CDR1 SGHAT and CDR2 FQNNGV come from the germline V gene. The receptor comes from a male donor with glioblastoma. Material: brain tumor tissue. The rearrangement joins TRBV11-2 to TRBJ2-7; either TRBD1 or TRBD2 may supply D (5 bases each). The CDR3 coding sequence is TGTGCCAGCAGCTCTCCCGGGGCCTTCGGCTGCGAGCAGTACTTC. It is translated as CASSSPGAFGCEQYF.